These 30 T cell receptor beta chains were all obtained from the same sample, sequenced in a study of vaccination and CD4 T cells after COVID-19. Sequencing of the DNA from cultured CD4+ T cells was carried out with the Oncomine TCR Beta short-read assay. TCRdb re-analysed the PCR reads in MiXCR, keeping a single row per CDR3 protein. The sample shows 15,000 or so distinct CDR3 sequences, about 75% of them seen only once. Which antigens these TCRs recognize remains unknown. Treatment of the sample: roughly ten-day PBMC culture with coronavirus spike peptide pools or control peptides (ViraFEST assay). Material for sequencing was CD4+ T cells from blood, cultured in vitro. All receptors come from a human donor who had recovered from COVID-19.

V gene TRBV7-9 combines with J gene TRBJ2-2; possible D gene TRBD1, 5 bases. Trimming shortened V by 5 bases and J by 6 bases, and 10 bases separated the two germline ends. There are 13 residues in the CDR3. From germline, CDR1 is SEHNR and CDR2 FQNEAQ (reference sequence). The CDR3 reads CASSRRVAGELFF. Here the CDR3 DNA reads TGTGCCAGCAGCCGCAGGGTTGCCGGGGAGCTGTTTTTT.

This rearrangement joins TRBV20-1 to TRBJ2-7; D is perhaps TRBD1 (6 bases). The V gene lost 6 bases and the J gene lost 0 bases, with 24 bases spanning the gap. Germline V gene sequence: CDR1 DFQATT, CDR2 SNEGSKA (reference sequence). The CDR3 loop spans 17 amino acids. The CDR3 region has the DNA TGCAGTGCCCGGGGCTTGATACAGGGAATAAACTCCTACGAGCAGTACTTC. Its protein product is CSARGLIQGINSYEQYF.

This clonotype was detected only once. The chain recombines TRBV6-5 with TRBJ1-5, with D uncertain. Per the germline V gene, CDR1 is MNHEY and CDR2 is SVGAGI. The CDR3 loop spans 13 amino acids. The V gene lost 1 base and the J gene lost 5 bases, with 6 bases spanning the gap. This CDR3 reads CASSYLGDQPQHF. The DNA for the CDR3 is TGTGCCAGCAGTTACTTGGGTGATCAGCCCCAGCATTTT.

This chain joins TRBV6-4 and TRBJ1-6; D call uncertain. Between the trimmed V and J ends, which lost 0 bases and 8 bases, there was a span of 5 bases. The CDR3 is 13 residues long. Germline CDR1 is MRHNA and CDR2 is SNTAGT. DNA of the CDR3: TGTGCCAGCAGTGACTCGCCGGATTCACCCCTCCACTTT. As protein: CASSDSPDSPLHF.

This chain uses TRBV19 with TRBJ2-2, with D unresolved. The length of the CDR3 is 14 residues. V dropped 3 bases and J dropped 5 bases, with 10 bases sitting between them. The V gene's germline CDR1 is LNHDA and CDR2 SQIVND (reference sequence). DNA for the CDR3: TGTGCCAGTAGTATCTCACCCCGGACCGGGGAGCTGTTTTTT. This gives the protein CASSISPRTGELFF.

The sample holds a few counts of this clonotype. The J gene is TRBJ1-1, the V gene TRBV19; a possible D gene is TRBD1 (5 bases). This CDR3 has 15 amino acids. Germline values: CDR1 LNHDA, CDR2 SQIVND (reference sequence). Deletions cut 4 bases from V and 7 bases from J, with 19 bases between. CDR3 nucleotide sequence: TGTGCCAGTAGTACAATTTTGAGGGGAGAGAGTGAAGCTTTCTTT. Protein product: CASSTILRGESEAFF.

CDR3 in amino acids: CSARDKGQLSNQPQHF. The DNA of the CDR3 is TGCAGTGCTAGAGATAAAGGACAACTTAGCAATCAGCCCCAGCATTTT. The chain joins TRBV20-1 to TRBJ1-5; possible D gene TRBD1, 5 bases. Germline V gives CDR1 DFQATT, CDR2 SNEGSKA (reference sequence). This CDR3 is 16 amino acids long. Trimming removed 0 bases at V and 0 bases at J, with 12 bases between.

This clonotype was detected only a few times. CDR3 protein: CASSYSVGDTEAFF. In DNA form, the CDR3 reads TGTGCCAGCAGTTACTCGGTGGGGGACACTGAAGCTTTCTTT. The chain uses TRBV6-5 and TRBJ1-1; weak D call: TRBD1 (5 bases). The germline CDR1 and CDR2 sequences are MNHEY and SVGAGI. Between the trimmed V and J ends, which lost 0 bases and 3 bases, there was a span of 8 bases. This CDR3 has 14 residues.

In its sample, this clonotype is medium-sized. The rearrangement joins TRBV2 to TRBJ2-2; a weak D match, TRBD2 (5 bases). This CDR3 region has 13 residues. Trimming removed 1 base from V and 5 bases from J, with 5 bases in between. Germline CDR1 SNHLY, CDR2 FYNNEI. The CDR3 sequence is CASSEGGTGELFF. In DNA, the CDR3 is TGTGCCAGCAGTGAAGGCGGGACCGGGGAGCTGTTTTTT. Filled out from reference TRBV2 and TRBJ2-2, the complete variable domain reads EPEVTQTPSHQVTQMGQEVILRCVPISNHLYFYWYRQILGQKVEFLVSFYNNEISEKSEIFDDQFSVERPDGSNFTLKIRSTKLEDSAMYFCASSEGGTGELFFGEGSRLTVL.

This chain links TRBV25-1 with TRBJ2-5, with TRBD2 identical over 7 bases. Germline assignment: CDR1 MGHDK and CDR2 SYGVNS. The CDR3 length is 16 residues. The ends lost 5 bases at V and 1 base at J; junction bases unmatched: 10. The CDR3 protein is CASSYYGGGFQETQYF. CDR3 in DNA: TGTGCCAGCAGTTACTATGGGGGAGGGTTCCAAGAGACCCAGTACTTC.

The chain links TRBV6-1 to TRBJ1-5; a possible D gene is TRBD1 (5 bases). The CDR3 sequence is 15 residues long. Germline V gene lookup returns CDR1 MNHNS and CDR2 SASEGT. Deletions cut 1 base from V and 6 bases from J, with 13 bases between. DNA for the CDR3: TGTGCCAGCAGTGAAGTAGGGGAACGCGGTCAGCCCCAGCATTTT. This translates into CASSEVGERGQPQHF.

The chain joins TRBV9 to TRBJ1-1, with a weak D call TRBD1 (5 bases). CDR1 and CDR2 (germline): SGDLS, YYNGEE. CDR3 length equals 13 residues. Trimming removed 1 base at V and 1 base at J, with 5 bases between. CDR3 sequence: CASSVQGNTEAFF. The CDR3 coding sequence is TGTGCCAGCAGCGTACAGGGGAACACTGAAGCTTTCTTT.

V gene TRBV27 combines with J gene TRBJ2-3, with D perhaps matching TRBD2 (6 bases). The germline V and J ends were trimmed by 4 bases and 1 base, with 12 bases remaining between them. Germline V CDR1 and CDR2: MNHEY, SMNVEV (reference sequence). The CDR3 loop spans 15 amino acids. The DNA for the CDR3 is TGTGCCAGCAGTTCGGGAGCGAGGGGCACAGATACGCAGTATTTT. It specifies CASSSGARGTDTQYF.

This sequence joins TRBV6-1 and TRBJ2-3; the match to TRBD1 covers 9 bases. Germline V gene data show CDR1 as MNHNS and CDR2 as SASEGT. The CDR3 is 14 residues long. The V gene end was trimmed by 6 bases and the J gene end by 1 base; junction bases not matched to a gene: 2. The DNA of the CDR3 is TGTGCCAGCAGGAGGACAGGGGGCACAGATACGCAGTATTTT. As protein: CASRRTGGTDTQYF.

This clonotype was observed a few times. The rearrangement links TRBV6-4 to TRBJ2-2, with D unresolved. Germline CDR1 is MRHNA and CDR2 is SNTAGT. V was trimmed by 5 bases and J by 5 bases, leaving 9 bases between them. This CDR3 is built from 13 residues. In DNA, the CDR3 is TGTGCCAGCAGTTGGTCCGATACCGGGGAGCTGTTTTTT. This sequence encodes CASSWSDTGELFF.

This clonotype was observed a handful of times. The chain couples TRBV20-1 to TRBJ2-5; 12 nucleotides match TRBD2. This CDR3 has 15 amino acids. V lost 5 bases to trimming and J lost 1 base; unmatched junction nucleotides: 5. Germline lookup yields CDR1 DFQATT and CDR2 SNEGSKA (reference sequence). The DNA for the CDR3 is TGCAGTGCTCCAGGACTAGCGGGAATCCAAGAGACCCAGTACTTC. Translating it yields CSAPGLAGIQETQYF.

The chain has TRBV28 and TRBJ1-1; no firm D call. This CDR3 has 11 residues. Trimming pared 8 bases from V and 1 base from J, leaving 5 bases between. Looked up from germline, CDR1 is MDHEN and CDR2 is SYDVKM. In nucleotides, the CDR3 is TGTGCCAGCCGGGGGAACACTGAAGCTTTCTTT. It is translated as CASRGNTEAFF.

This clonotype occurred a few times. The V gene is TRBV24-1, the J gene TRBJ2-1; the D gene is possibly TRBD2 (6 bases). Germline V gene sequence: CDR1 KGHDR, CDR2 SFDVKD. Trimming took off 1 base at V and 3 bases at J, with 12 bases between the two ends. This CDR3 has 16 residues. The CDR3 DNA sequence: TGTGCCACCAGTGATTTTGGCGGGGTGAACTACAATGAGCAGTTCTTC. It yields the protein CATSDFGGVNYNEQFF.

This clonotype has a handful of counts. The chain carries TRBV20-1 and TRBJ2-3; 9 bases fit TRBD2. This CDR3 contains 15 residues. Per the germline V gene, CDR1 is DFQATT and CDR2 is SNEGSKA (reference sequence). V was pared by 3 bases and J by 3 bases, with 7 bases of the junction left unmatched. In DNA, the CDR3 is TGCAGTGCTAGTGGACTGGCGGGAGGGACAGATACGCAGTATTTT. Its translation: CSASGLAGGTDTQYF.

The rearrangement uses TRBV20-1 and TRBJ2-1; the D is unclear. The CDR3 is made up of 11 amino acids. V was clipped by 3 bases and J by 8 bases, with 8 bases between them. Germline V CDR1 and CDR2: DFQATT, SNEGSKA (reference sequence). As DNA, the CDR3 is TGCAGTGCTAGTCTGGCTGATGAGCAGTTCTTC. As protein: CSASLADEQFF.

The chain is built from TRBV20-1 and TRBJ1-2; no reliable D call. The CDR3 is made up of 10 amino acids. Trimming removed 4 bases at V and 7 bases at J, with 7 bases between. Per germline, CDR1 DFQATT and CDR2 SNEGSKA (reference sequence). The CDR3 region has the DNA TGCAGTGCTAAAAGACGTGGCTACACCTTC. Translated, it gives CSAKRRGYTF.

V is TRBV19 and J is TRBJ1-1; D not certain. CDR3 length: 13 amino acids. Per the germline V gene, CDR1 is LNHDA and CDR2 is SQIVND (reference sequence). V lost 3 bases and J 1 base, leaving 6 bases between the germline ends. The CDR3 sequence: CASSMTENTEAFF. The DNA for the CDR3 is TGTGCCAGTAGTATGACTGAGAACACTGAAGCTTTCTTT.

This clonotype appeared a single time. The V and J genes are TRBV20-1 and TRBJ2-3; 11 bases line up with TRBD2. Germline V gives CDR1 DFQATT, CDR2 SNEGSKA (reference sequence). Germline trimming cut 5 bases from V and 1 base from J; bases unmatched to any gene: 8. The CDR3 spans 16 residues. CDR3 protein: CSAPGDSGGGTDTQYF. The DNA of the CDR3 is TGCAGTGCTCCAGGGGATAGCGGGGGGGGCACAGATACGCAGTATTTT.

The chain joins TRBV12-3 or TRBV12-4 to TRBJ1-5; a possible D gene is TRBD1 (5 bases). V lost 5 bases, J lost 2 bases, and 10 bases lay in between. This CDR3 has 14 amino acids. CDR3 bases: TGTGCCAGCAGTCCCCAGGGTGGCAATCAGCCCCAGCATTTT. Encoded protein: CASSPQGGNQPQHF.

The V call is TRBV12-3 or TRBV12-4, the J call TRBJ2-2; D unresolved. This CDR3 region has 16 residues. V was shortened by 4 bases and J by 5 bases, with 17 bases between the two germline ends. The CDR3 DNA is TGTGCCAGCAGTTGGGGTACAGAAGTAAATACCGGGGAGCTGTTTTTT. Translation: CASSWGTEVNTGELFF.

This chain joins TRBV7-9 and TRBJ1-2; no reliable D call. The CDR3 length is 13 residues. Germline V CDR1 and CDR2: SEHNR, FQNEAQ (reference sequence). V was trimmed by 5 bases and J by 0 bases, leaving 7 bases between them. In DNA form, the CDR3 reads TGTGCCAGCAGCGCGGGAGCTAACTATGGCTACACCTTC. Translation gives CASSAGANYGYTF.

With regard to this clonotype: One end of the junction is discordant with germline, which a read error may explain. The J gene is TRBJ2-7, the V gene TRBV20-1, with 8 bases lining up with TRBD2. Germline V gene data show CDR1 as DFQATT and CDR2 as SNEGSKA (reference sequence). The CDR3 is 14 residues long. CDR3 bases: TGCAGTGCTGGAGAAACTAGCGGCCGCTACGAGCAGTACTTC. Translation: CSAGETSGRYEQYF.

The chain has TRBV30 and TRBJ2-5, with TRBD1 matching over 8 bases. The CDR3 loop spans 15 amino acids. Germline CDR1 reads GTSNPN; CDR2 reads SVGIG (reference sequence). The V segment lost 0 bases and the J segment 4 bases; nucleotides outside the gene matches: 7. The CDR3: CAWSVSWTGRETQYF. In DNA form, the CDR3 reads TGTGCCTGGAGTGTATCCTGGACAGGGAGAGAGACCCAGTACTTC.

This chain uses TRBV20-1 with TRBJ1-5, with D possibly being TRBD1 (6 bases). Germline loops: CDR1 DFQATT, CDR2 SNEGSKA (reference sequence). V lost 5 bases and J lost 2, with 7 bases in between. CDR3 length: 12 residues. In DNA, the CDR3 is TGCAGTGCTTGGACAGGCAATCAGCCCCAGCATTTT. Amino acids: CSAWTGNQPQHF.

The rearrangement joins TRBV29-1 to TRBJ2-3, with 8 positions matching TRBD2. J lost 1 base, V lost 0 bases, and 0 bases had no gene match. There are 14 residues in the CDR3. The germline V gene encodes CDR1 SQVTM and CDR2 ANQGSEA. CDR3 DNA sequence: TGCAGCGTTGAAGAGGGACTAGGCACAGATACGCAGTATTTT. Protein: CSVEEGLGTDTQYF.